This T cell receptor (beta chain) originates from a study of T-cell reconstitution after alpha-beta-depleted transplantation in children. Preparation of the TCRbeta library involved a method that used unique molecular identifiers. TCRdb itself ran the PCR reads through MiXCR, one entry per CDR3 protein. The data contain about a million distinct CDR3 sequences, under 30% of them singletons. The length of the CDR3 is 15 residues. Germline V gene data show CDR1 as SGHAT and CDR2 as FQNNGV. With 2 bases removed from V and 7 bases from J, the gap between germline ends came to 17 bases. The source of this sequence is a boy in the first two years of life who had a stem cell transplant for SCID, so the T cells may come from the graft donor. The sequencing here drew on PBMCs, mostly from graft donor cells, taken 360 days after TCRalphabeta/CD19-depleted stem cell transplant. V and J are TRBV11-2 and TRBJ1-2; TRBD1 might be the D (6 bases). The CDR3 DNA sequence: TGTGCCAGCAGCTTAACCCCCCCGGGGGGCCCTGGCTACACCTTC. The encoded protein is CASSLTPPGGPGYTF.